The 17 T cell receptor beta chains given below trace back to one sample, sequenced in a study of vaccination and CD4 T cells after COVID-19 (dated by TCRdb to 2022 to 2024). The library was generated by PCR. The sequencer was an Illumina iSeq 100. DNA from cultured CD4+ T cells was subjected to TCR sequencing with the Oncomine TCR Beta short-read assay at the Johns Hopkins FTIC core. TCRdb trimmed the raw reads at Q25, called clones with MiXCR and kept productive beta chains. Rows merge per CDR3 protein into single entries with the most common DNA and genes. The sample includes roughly 14,000 distinct CDR3 sequences, with 55% to 75% observed a single time. The ten most abundant clones make up less than 7% of the sample. These receptors' targets are unknown. This specimen's treatment or condition label, interpreted: approximately nine-day PBMC culture with coronavirus spike peptide pools or control peptides (ViraFEST assay).

Sequenced: CD4+ T cells from blood, cultured in vitro. The receptors derive from a human donor who had recovered from COVID-19.

The chain carries TRBV6-1 and TRBJ2-3; 11 nucleotides align to TRBD1. The V segment lost 4 bases and the J segment 6 bases; nucleotides outside the gene matches: 12. Germline CDR1 and CDR2: MNHNS and SASEGT. The CDR3 has 17 residues. Here the CDR3 DNA reads TGTGCCAGCAGTGTCCTCCCGGGACAGGGGGAACGGGATACGCAGTATTTT. Translated: CASSVLPGQGERDTQYF.

The V call is TRBV6-1, the J call TRBJ1-6; D perhaps matches TRBD1 (6 bases). V was shortened by 7 bases and J by 10 bases, with 11 bases between the two germline ends. The CDR3 runs 12 residues. The germline gives CDR1 MNHNS, CDR2 SASEGT. In nucleotides, the CDR3 is TGTGCCAGCAACCAGGGGTCCTCACCCCTCCACTTT. This sequence encodes CASNQGSSPLHF.

The J gene is TRBJ2-1, the V gene TRBV6-5, with a weak D call TRBD2 (6 bases). CDR1 and CDR2 from the germline V gene are MNHEY and SVGAGI. CDR3 length: 13 amino acids. V was shortened by 4 bases and J by 4 bases, with 8 bases between the two germline ends. DNA of the CDR3: TGTGCCAGCAGTTCGAGCGGGTACAATGAGCAGTTCTTC. Amino acid sequence: CASSSSGYNEQFF.

The chain recombines TRBV7-3 with TRBJ1-2; 9 bases align to TRBD1. The CDR3 contains 16 residues. In germline, CDR1 is SGHTA, CDR2 FQGTGA. J lost 0 bases, V lost 5 bases, and 7 bases had no gene match. In DNA, the CDR3 is TGTGCCAGCAGCCCAGACAGGGGGAGAGCTAACTATGGCTACACCTTC. It encodes CASSPDRGRANYGYTF.

The chain combines TRBV7-9 with TRBJ2-7; 8 positions match TRBD1. Germline CDR1 is SEHNR and CDR2 is FQNEAQ (reference sequence). Germline trimming cut 4 bases from V and 7 bases from J; bases unmatched to any gene: 6. This CDR3 contains 13 residues. This chain's CDR3 is CASSSQTGEEQYF. CDR3 nucleotides: TGTGCCAGCAGCTCCCAGACAGGGGAAGAGCAGTACTTC.

In its sample, this clonotype was seen once. The V and J genes are TRBV20-1 and TRBJ2-4; D gene ambiguous. There are 15 residues in the CDR3. Germline-derived CDR1 and CDR2 are DFQATT and SNEGSKA (reference sequence). The ends were cut back, 3 bases at V and 1 base at J, with 13 bases in the middle. The CDR3 nucleotides are TGCAGTGCTAGTGGTCACCCTGCGGCCAAAAACATTCAGTACTTC. It yields the protein CSASGHPAAKNIQYF.

The gene calls are TRBV7-9 and TRBJ2-7, with 8 bases aligning to TRBD2. CDR3 size: 14 residues. The germline V gene has CDR1 SEHNR and CDR2 FQNEAQ (reference sequence). The V segment lost 4 bases and the J segment 3 bases; nucleotides outside the gene matches: 5. As DNA, the CDR3 is TGTGCCAGCAGCTCCAGCGGGAGAGGCTACGAGCAGTACTTC. It specifies CASSSSGRGYEQYF.

This chain links TRBV10-3 with TRBJ2-2; TRBD1 might be the D (7 bases). CDR3 length equals 15 residues. The germline V and J ends were trimmed by 10 bases and 1 base, with 16 bases remaining between them. The germline gives CDR1 ENHRY, CDR2 SYGVKD. The CDR3: CATYQGGKNTGELFF. CDR3 coding DNA: TGTGCCACTTATCAGGGGGGTAAGAACACCGGGGAGCTGTTTTTT.

The gene calls are TRBV5-4 and TRBJ2-2; 10 bases are a match to TRBD2. The germline CDR1 and CDR2 sequences are SGHNT and YYREEE (reference sequence). The junction had 9 bases not matched to a gene; V was cut back by 0 bases and J by 1 base. The CDR3 length is 19 residues. DNA of the CDR3: TGTGCCAGCAGCTTGGGACCCTTTGGGACTAGCGTGAACACCGGGGAGCTGTTTTTT. It codes for CASSLGPFGTSVNTGELFF.

This rearrangement joins TRBV15 to TRBJ2-2; unclear D gene. Germline CDR1 and CDR2: LNHNV and YYDKDF (reference sequence). This CDR3 is 16 amino acids long. V was trimmed by 3 bases and J by 4 bases, leaving 15 bases between them. Here the CDR3 reads CATSRIRVGLTGELFF. In DNA, the CDR3 is TGTGCCACCAGCAGGATCCGGGTAGGGCTCACCGGGGAGCTGTTTTTT.

The rearrangement links TRBV21-1 to TRBJ1-3. TRBV21-1 is reported as a pseudogene. This CDR3 has 16 residues. As DNA, the CDR3 is TGTGCCAGCAGCAAAAAGCCGTATTACTCTGGAAACGCCATATATTTT. Its protein product is CASSKKPYYSGNAIYF.

The gene calls are TRBV11-2 and TRBJ2-7, with a tentative D call TRBD2 (7 bases). Germline assignment: CDR1 SGHAT and CDR2 FQNNGV. The CDR3 length is 18 residues. V was cut by 6 bases and J by 3 bases, with 27 bases left in between. CDR3 nucleotide sequence: TGTGCCAGCAGAAGGGGGGGAGGAGGTAGCCTAAATAGCTACGAGCAGTACTTC. Protein product: CASRRGGGGSLNSYEQYF.

Only a few counts were recorded for this clonotype. The rearrangement uses TRBV25-1 and TRBJ1-5; D remains ambiguous. Trimming took off 6 bases at V and 0 bases at J, with 9 bases between the two ends. The CDR3 is made up of 14 amino acids. Germline assignment: CDR1 MGHDK and CDR2 SYGVNS. CDR3 sequence: CASRPRYSNQPQHF. CDR3 DNA sequence: TGTGCCAGCAGACCAAGGTATAGCAATCAGCCCCAGCATTTT.

The rearrangement joins TRBV12-3 or TRBV12-4 to TRBJ1-2; TRBD1 aligns across 11 bases. The length of the CDR3 is 15 residues. Trimming removed 1 base from V and 4 bases from J; junction bases left unmatched: 2. CDR3 sequence: CASSLGTGGGYGYTF. The CDR3 nucleotides are TGTGCCAGCAGTTTAGGGACAGGGGGCGGCTATGGCTACACCTTC.

This clonotype was counted once. The chain uses TRBV20-1 and TRBJ2-7; D might be TRBD2 (6 bases). Germline CDR1 DFQATT, CDR2 SNEGSKA (reference sequence). Trimming shortened V by 2 bases and J by 6 bases, and 20 bases separated the two germline ends. CDR3 size: 15 residues. CDR3 DNA: TGCAGTGCTAGAACGTCCGGGACTCCTAAATTCGAGCAGTACTTC. This translates into CSARTSGTPKFEQYF.

The J gene is TRBJ1-2, the V gene TRBV23-1; tentative D call: TRBD1 (5 bases). TRBV23-1 is designated an ORF whose function remains uncertain. With 4 bases removed from V and 2 bases from J, the gap between germline ends came to 17 bases. The CDR3 loop spans 16 amino acids. The CDR3 coding sequence is TGCGCCAGCAGTCCCCGCCTGGGGGTGGCGAACTATGGCTACACCTTC. Amino acids: CASSPRLGVANYGYTF.

The chain combines TRBV11-3 with TRBJ1-2; D possibly corresponds to TRBD1 (6 bases). CDR3 length: 15 amino acids. Germline CDR1 SGHNT, CDR2 YENEEA. V was clipped by 5 bases and J by 1 base, with 14 bases between them. CDR3 coding DNA: TGTGCCAGCAGCCCCCGACAGGCTGTTAACTATGGCTACACCTTC. Protein: CASSPRQAVNYGYTF.